These 16 T cell receptor beta chains came from one sample sequenced in a study of shared clonotypes between healthy human individuals. TCRdb's table, derived via immunoSEQ multiplex PCR, lists solely in-frame clones and lacks some. The table shows about 680,000 clones, with roughly 70% occurring only once. The sequenced sample was memory CD4+ T cells sorted from blood. Described subset: CD45RA-negative fraction. The receptors were gathered from a woman younger than 45 in good health.

The chain links TRBV7-9 to TRBJ2-7; no definite D call. CDR3 length: 15 amino acids. Trimming removed 0 bases from V and 5 bases from J, with 14 bases in between. CDR1 SEHNR and CDR2 FQNEAQ come from the germline V gene (reference sequence). The chain's CDR3 is CASSLALSGVHEQYF. CDR3 coding DNA: TGTGCCAGCAGCTTAGCGCTAAGTGGGGTACACGAGCAGTACTTC.

This sequence joins TRBV5-5 and TRBJ1-5; a possible D gene is TRBD1 (5 bases). Trimming removed 4 bases at V and 9 bases at J, with 23 bases between. The CDR3 contains 16 residues. Germline-derived CDR1 and CDR2 are SGHKS and YYEKEE (reference sequence). The CDR3 bases are TGTGCCAGCAGCAAGTACGGGGCAGGTTTGTCAGGGCCCCAGCATTTT. Its protein is CASSKYGAGLSGPQHF.

The rearrangement joins TRBV7-6 to TRBJ2-5; the match to TRBD2 covers 11 bases. The CDR3 runs 16 residues. Germline V lookup: CDR1 SGHVS, CDR2 FNYEAQ. The trim removed 0 bases at V and 5 bases at J, leaving 5 bases unmatched. The CDR3 sequence is CASSLAGPSGRETQYF. DNA for the CDR3: TGTGCCAGCAGCTTAGCGGGGCCTAGCGGGAGGGAGACCCAGTACTTC.

The sample holds a few counts of this clone. The gene calls are TRBV25-1 and TRBJ2-1, with 14 bases fitting TRBD2. Losses at the gene ends were 6 bases for V and 8 bases for J; bases not matched to a gene: 15. CDR1 and CDR2 from the germline V gene are MGHDK and SYGVNS. The CDR3 is made up of 18 amino acids. CDR3 amino acids: CASRGLAGVEILSDEQFF. The DNA of the CDR3 is TGTGCCAGCAGGGGACTAGCGGGAGTTGAGATATTGTCGGATGAGCAGTTCTTC.

The chain has TRBV7-9 and TRBJ2-1; 10 bases match TRBD1. The germline gives CDR1 SEHNR, CDR2 FQNEAQ (reference sequence). The CDR3 runs to 14 residues. Unmatched junction bases numbered 5, after V lost 6 bases and J lost 6 bases. CDR3 region: CASRPWTGGNEQFF. CDR3 in DNA: TGTGCCAGCAGGCCATGGACAGGGGGCAATGAGCAGTTCTTC.

This clone was counted a few times. The J gene is TRBJ2-1, the V gene TRBV29-1, with D hard to call. The CDR3 has 13 residues. V was cut by 6 bases and J by 4 bases, with 13 bases left in between. Germline assignment: CDR1 SQVTM and CDR2 ANQGSEA. CDR3 region: CSVGSSQYNEQFF. The CDR3 DNA sequence: TGCAGCGTCGGGTCAAGCCAGTACAATGAGCAGTTCTTC.

The genes are TRBV29-1 and TRBJ2-1; TRBD2 is a possible D gene (6 bases). The germline V and J ends were trimmed by 3 bases and 7 bases, with 10 bases remaining between them. Germline V gene lookup returns CDR1 SQVTM and CDR2 ANQGSEA. The CDR3 loop spans 12 amino acids. The CDR3 spells CSVDPGRNEQFF. In DNA form, the CDR3 reads TGCAGCGTTGACCCAGGGAGGAATGAGCAGTTCTTC.

In its sample, this clone was seen once. The chain couples TRBV28 to TRBJ1-5; 7 bases line up with TRBD1. In germline, CDR1 is MDHEN, CDR2 SYDVKM. CDR3 length: 13 residues. The trim removed 10 bases at V and 4 bases at J, leaving 7 bases unmatched. The CDR3 here is CATFRDRNQPQHF. The CDR3 DNA is TGTGCCACCTTCCGGGACAGAAATCAGCCCCAGCATTTT.

The chain employs TRBV6-5 and TRBJ1-1; possibly TRBD1 for D (6 bases). Trimming took off 7 bases at V and 3 bases at J, with 12 bases between the two ends. Germline loops: CDR1 MNHEY, CDR2 SVGAGI. The CDR3 spans 13 residues. The chain's CDR3 is CASNKQGDTEAFF. CDR3 nucleotide sequence: TGTGCCAGCAATAAACAGGGAGACACTGAAGCTTTCTTT.

The rearrangement uses TRBV20-1 and TRBJ2-3; the match to TRBD2 covers 7 bases. Per germline, CDR1 DFQATT and CDR2 SNEGSKA (reference sequence). CDR3 size: 11 residues. The V segment lost 5 bases and the J segment 14 bases; nucleotides outside the gene matches: 10. The CDR3 DNA sequence: TGCAGTGCTCCGACTAGCACGACCCGGTATTTT. It yields the protein CSAPTSTTRYF.

The chain links TRBV5-1 to TRBJ2-3; TRBD1 matches 8 bases. V lost 0 bases, J lost 3 bases, and 3 bases stayed unmatched. The length of the CDR3 is 15 residues. Germline CDR1 reads SGHRS; CDR2 reads YFSETQ. Here the CDR3 reads CASSLEQGGTDTQYF. In DNA form, the CDR3 reads TGCGCCAGCAGCTTGGAACAGGGGGGTACAGATACGCAGTATTTT.

As DNA, the CDR3 is TGTGCCAGCAGCTCCCAGGGACTGGGGGCCTACGAGCAGTACTTC. Amino acids: CASSSQGLGAYEQYF. The rearrangement joins TRBV11-2 to TRBJ2-7, with D maybe TRBD2 (6 bases). V lost 4 bases and J 2 bases, leaving 15 bases between the germline ends. Looked up from germline, CDR1 is SGHAT and CDR2 is FQNNGV. The CDR3 covers 15 residues.

The rearrangement joins TRBV11-3 to TRBJ1-1; 7 bases match TRBD1. After removal of 5 bases from V and 3 bases from J, the junction contained 9 bases not matched to a gene. The CDR3 consists of 15 residues. Germline V lookup: CDR1 SGHNT, CDR2 YENEEA. In DNA form, the CDR3 reads TGTGCCAGCAGCCCCCCGGGACAGTTATACACTGAAGCTTTCTTT. Translation: CASSPPGQLYTEAFF.

The J gene is TRBJ1-2, the V gene TRBV20-1; TRBD1 matches 7 bases. J was trimmed by 8 bases and V by 7 bases; bases with no gene match: 7. The germline V gene encodes CDR1 DFQATT and CDR2 SNEGSKA (reference sequence). The CDR3 has 11 residues. CDR3 in amino acids: CSVKGAWGYTF. The DNA of the CDR3 is TGCAGTGTTAAGGGGGCCTGGGGCTACACCTTC.

The rearrangement joins TRBV7-7 to TRBJ2-2, with TRBD1 matching 7 bases. The CDR3 totals 13 residues. Unmatched junction bases numbered 4, after V lost 5 bases and J lost 7 bases. CDR1 SSHAT and CDR2 FNYEAQ come from the germline V gene (reference sequence). The CDR3 reads CASSTYRGGELFF. The CDR3 coding sequence is TGTGCCAGCAGCACATACAGGGGCGGGGAGCTGTTTTTT.

This rearrangement joins TRBV2 to TRBJ2-1; TRBD1 aligns across 9 bases. The germline CDR1 and CDR2 sequences are SNHLY and FYNNEI. The V and J ends lost 6 bases and 8 bases, in that order; junction bases with no gene match: 8. This CDR3 contains 14 residues. This CDR3 is CASRTGTGLDEQFF. In nucleotides, the CDR3 is TGTGCCAGCAGGACCGGGACAGGGCTGGATGAGCAGTTCTTC.